This T cell receptor beta chain was profiled in a study of cytomegalovirus exposure and HLA in healthy donors. The overall study: According to later analysis, the same platform produced the approximately 130 validation and approximately 630 first-cohort repertoires. Whole-study findings and limits: Subsequent analysis found a tendency for first-cohort TCR clusters to co-occur within the 120 validation repertoires. The study labeled roughly 160 TCR beta chains cytomegalovirus-associated. The classifier reportedly diagnosed cytomegalovirus status with high specificity and sensitivity.

Comments on this clone: Antigen unknown.

V was shortened by 8 bases and J by 8 bases, with 16 bases between the two germline ends. The germline V gene has CDR1 MRHNA and CDR2 SNTAGT. The CDR3 consists of 13 residues. Repertoires were generated with immunoSEQ multiplex PCR, while TCRdb's copy carries only in-frame clones and drops some. The sample lists approximately 220,000 clones; 85% to 95% were seen once. Material: PBMCs. V and J are TRBV6-4 and TRBJ2-1; D is possibly TRBD2 (6 bases). The receptor comes from a young woman in good health and CMV-seronegative. As DNA, the CDR3 is TGTGCCAGCGGGGCGGGGACGATCGATGAGCAGTTCTTC. Translation: CASGAGTIDEQFF.